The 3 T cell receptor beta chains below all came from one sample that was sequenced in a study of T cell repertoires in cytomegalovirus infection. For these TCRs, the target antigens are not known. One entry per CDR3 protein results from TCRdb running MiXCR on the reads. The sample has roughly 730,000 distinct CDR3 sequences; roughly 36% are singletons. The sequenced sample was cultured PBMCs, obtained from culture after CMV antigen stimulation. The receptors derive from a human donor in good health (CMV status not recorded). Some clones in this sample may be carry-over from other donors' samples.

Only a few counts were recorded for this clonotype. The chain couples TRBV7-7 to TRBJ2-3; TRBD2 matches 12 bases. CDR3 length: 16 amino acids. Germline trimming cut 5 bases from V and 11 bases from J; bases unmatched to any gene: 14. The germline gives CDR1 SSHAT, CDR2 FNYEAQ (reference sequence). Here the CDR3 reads CASSTGLAGRQGGQYF. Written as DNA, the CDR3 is TGTGCCAGCAGCACCGGACTAGCGGGGCGACAGGGGGGGCAGTATTTT.

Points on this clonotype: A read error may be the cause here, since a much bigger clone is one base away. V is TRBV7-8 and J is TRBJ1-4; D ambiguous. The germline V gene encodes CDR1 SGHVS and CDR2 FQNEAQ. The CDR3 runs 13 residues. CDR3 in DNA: TGTGTCAGCAGCCCCCGGAGTTATGAAAAACTGTTTTTT. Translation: CVSSPRSYEKLFF.

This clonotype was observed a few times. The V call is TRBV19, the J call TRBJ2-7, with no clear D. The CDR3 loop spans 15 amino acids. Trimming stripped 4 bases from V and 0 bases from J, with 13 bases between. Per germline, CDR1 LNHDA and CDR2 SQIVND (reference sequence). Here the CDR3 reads CASSTPRSGSYEQYF. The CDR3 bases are TGTGCCAGTAGTACCCCCCGTTCAGGCTCCTACGAGCAGTACTTC.